Listed below are T cell receptor beta chains from one sample, sequenced in a study of T-cell reconstitution after alpha-beta-depleted transplantation in children. Via MiXCR, TCRdb re-called the PCR reads, giving one row per CDR3 protein. The table includes 490,000 or so distinct CDR3 sequences, approximately 13% detected once. The sample was PBMCs from the stem cell graft donor, taken from the stem cell graft. Receptors were obtained from a human donor who donated a stem cell graft to a child with combined immunodeficiency. CDR3s include the opening cysteine and the closing phenylalanine or tryptophan. A D gene is named only where the DNA matches it firmly. Expanded clones are given a class, and other clones once, few, many or no size at all.

j_call | d_call | cdr3_length | v_call | clone_size | cdr3_nt | cdr3_aa
TRBJ2-1 | TRBD2 | 13 | TRBV6-2/TRBV6-3 | many | TGTGCCAGCAGTCGCGGGAGGGGAAATGAGCAGTTCTTC | CASSRGRGNEQFF
TRBJ2-1 | - | 15 | TRBV24-1 | few | TGTGCCACCAGTGATTTGCAGGGGTCGGGCAATGAGCAGTTCTTC | CATSDLQGSGNEQFF
TRBJ1-2 | - | 11 | TRBV29-1 | - | TGCAGCCCCAGTGGAGGCTATGGCTACACCTTC | CSPSGGYGYTF
TRBJ2-5 | TRBD1 | 12 | TRBV29-1 | - | TGCAGCACTTGGACAGGGCAAGAGACCCAGTACTTC | CSTWTGQETQYF
TRBJ2-2 | - | 16 | TRBV7-2 | - | TGTGCCAGCACCCGGCGGCCTAGCGCTCTTTTAGGGGAGCTGTTTTTT | CASTRRPSALLGELFF
TRBJ1-5 | - | 11 | TRBV20-1 | few | TGCAGTGCTGAAAGGGGACAGCCCCAGCATTTT | CSAERGQPQHF
TRBJ2-2 | - | 15 | TRBV7-9 | - | TGTGCCATGGGCCCGGAGCCAGGCTTCACCGGGGAGCTGTTTTTT | CAMGPEPGFTGELFF
TRBJ1-4 | TRBD1 | 14 | TRBV12-3/TRBV12-4 | - | TGTGCCAGCAGTCCGGGACAGTTTAATGAAAAACTGTTTTTT | CASSPGQFNEKLFF
TRBJ1-2 | TRBD1 | 16 | TRBV20-1 | few | TGCAGTGCTAGAGATGTAGGGCAGGGGGTCTACTATGGCTACACCTTC | CSARDVGQGVYYGYTF
TRBJ2-1 | - | 16 | TRBV4-1 | - | TGCGCCAGCAGCCAATCGGGGGTGAGCTCCTACAATGAGCAGTTCTTC | CASSQSGVSSYNEQFF
TRBJ1-1 | - | 15 | TRBV28 | - | TGTGCCAGCAGTTTTTGGGCGGCAGGAGGGACTGAAGCTTTCTTT | CASSFWAAGGTEAFF